A selection of T cell receptor beta chains follows, all from one sample in a study of memory CD4+ T cells and cytomegalovirus serostatus. Assay: immunoSEQ multiplex PCR; the TCRdb copy retains only in-frame clones and omits some. The table records some 60,000 clones, 70% to 80% of them present only once. Sequenced input: memory CD4+ T cells from blood. The receptors originated from an adult in good health and CMV-seropositive. The CDR3 runs from the conserved cysteine through the conserved F or W. The order of the fields is D gene, clone size, V gene, J gene, CDR3 DNA, CDR3 protein. The D gene is left open where the match is weak. The size of a clone is reported for some rows only, either as once, few or many, or as a class for expanded clones.

-	-	TRBV21-1	TRBJ1-4	TGTGCCAGCAGCAAAGATGGCAGGGCAACTAATGAAAAACTGTTTTTT	CASSKDGRATNEKLFF
-	-	TRBV6-1	TRBJ1-1	TGTGCCAGCAGACGGGAGGAAGGGAACACTGAAGCTTTCTTT	CASRREEGNTEAFF
TRBD1	-	TRBV18	TRBJ2-2	TGTGCCAGCTCACCACCCGAGACAGGGGGCTCGAACACCGGGGAGCTGTTTTTT	CASSPPETGGSNTGELFF
-	-	TRBV7-2	TRBJ2-1	TGTGCCAGCAGCGCGACTAGTGGAAGGTTTTGGTTCTTC	CASSATSGRFWFF
-	once	TRBV4-2	TRBJ2-6	TGTGCCAGCAGCCAAGGATTTACCGGGGCCAACGTCCTGACTTTC	CASSQGFTGANVLTF
-	-	TRBV9	TRBJ1-3	TGTGCCAGCAGCGTAGAAGGAAGCTCTGGAAACACCATATATTTT	CASSVEGSSGNTIYF
-	-	TRBV7-9	TRBJ2-6	TGTGCCAGCAGCGTTTCCTCTGGGGCCAACGTCCTGACTTTC	CASSVSSGANVLTF
-	-	TRBV29-1	TRBJ2-5	TGCAGCGTTGGTCGACTACAAGAGACCCAGTACTTC	CSVGRLQETQYF
TRBD2	-	TRBV5-1	TRBJ2-3	TGCGCCAGCAGCTACGGACTAGCGGGACCAGATACGCAGTATTTT	CASSYGLAGPDTQYF
-	-	TRBV28	TRBJ1-2	TGTGCCAGCAGTTTCCCGGGACGGGAGAACTATGGCTACACCTTC	CASSFPGRENYGYTF
-	-	TRBV13	TRBJ2-1	TGTGCCAGCAGCTTAGTTGGTTCCTACAATGAGCAGTTCTTC	CASSLVGSYNEQFF
-	-	TRBV6-5	TRBJ1-2	TGTGCCAGCAGCCGCGGATACTATGGCTACACCTTC	CASSRGYYGYTF
-	-	TRBV29-1	TRBJ2-3	TGCAGCGTTGATTCCGGGGCCAACACAGATACGCAGTATTTT	CSVDSGANTDTQYF
TRBD1	-	TRBV5-5	TRBJ1-1	TGTGCCAGCAGCTTACAGGGGGCGGGAGACACTGAAGCTTTCTTT	CASSLQGAGDTEAFF
TRBD2	-	TRBV6-1	TRBJ2-5	TGTGCCAGCACGAGGACTAGTGCAGAGACCCAGTACTTC	CASTRTSAETQYF